The sequence of this T cell receptor (beta chain) was determined in a study of cytomegalovirus exposure and HLA in healthy donors. Study results and caveats: It was reported that TCR beta sequences correctly inferred the HLA-A and HLA-B alleles for most subjects.

CDR1 SGHTA and CDR2 FQGNSA come from the germline V gene. The CDR3 is made up of 15 amino acids. J gave up 6 bases and V 4 bases, and 8 bases lay outside the gene matches. The study sampled nominally healthy donors, though unrecorded immune exposures were likely. The PCR made use of 60 Vbeta and 13 Jbeta primers. TCRdb's copy holds only in-frame clones and misses some; the assay was immunoSEQ multiplex PCR. The data show over 150,000 clones, with around four fifths seen just once and 1.3% held by the top ten. A remark on this clone: What it binds is unknown.

The clonotype comes from a woman between 50 and 59 years old in good health and CMV-seronegative. The chain has TRBV7-2 and TRBJ1-5, with 8 bases matching TRBD1. The material sequenced was PBMCs. The chain's CDR3 is CASSYGQGWGQPQHF. Here the CDR3 DNA reads TGTGCCAGCAGCTACGGACAGGGCTGGGGTCAGCCCCAGCATTTT. Filled out from reference TRBV7-2 and TRBJ1-5, the complete variable domain reads GAGVSQSPSNKVTEKGKDVELRCDPISGHTALYWYRQSLGQGLEFLIYFQGNSAPDKSGLPSDRFSAERTGGSVSTLTIQRTQQEDSAVYLCASSYGQGWGQPQHFGDGTRLSIL.